The entry below describes one T cell receptor beta chain. As yet, its antigen is unknown. The table came from immunoSEQ multiplex PCR; TCRdb's copy has only in-frame clones and leaves some out. The sample consists of hundreds of thousands of clones, 80% to 95% of them appearing once. Treatment noted: some 19 received Ad26.COV2.S at low or high dose, single or two shots; 5 received placebo; per-sample allocation not given. Day 63 after the first injection of vaccine or placebo was the sampling time. The data originate from a study of Ad26.COV2.S vaccination and SARS-CoV-2 variants. The overall study: Donor was assigned to the Ad26.COV2.S arm of trial COV1001. Ad26.COV2.S, an intramuscular injection, was given once or twice 56 days apart.

Germline CDR1 and CDR2: SGHTA and FQGNSA. The CDR3 consists of 14 residues. Between the trimmed V and J ends, which lost 2 bases and 4 bases, there was a span of 10 bases. General study points: The study found higher spike-specific TCR breadth in vaccine than placebo recipients. Measures of TCR breadth and depth may have fallen short of total T cell responses.

Sequences were derived from peripheral blood, sampled in a trial of Ad26.COV2.S vaccine versus placebo. The sequence derives from a person aged 18 to 59 who received the Ad26.COV2.S COVID-19 vaccine or a placebo. The chain combines TRBV7-2 with TRBJ2-3; D is perhaps TRBD1 (5 bases). CDR3 region: CASSLWLGADTQYF. CDR3 nucleotides: TGTGCCAGCAGCTTATGGTTAGGGGCAGATACGCAGTATTTT.